A selection of T cell receptor beta chains follows, all from one sample in a study of cytomegalovirus exposure and HLA in healthy donors. The assay was immunoSEQ multiplex PCR, and TCRdb's table has in-frame clones only and misses some. In the table there are around 120,000 clones, about 80% of which are singletons. Sequenced sample: PBMCs. Source of these receptors: a man in his sixties in good health and CMV-seropositive. CDR3s include the opening cysteine and the closing phenylalanine or tryptophan. D genes are given only for firm matches. Only part of the rows carry a size: once, few, many, or a class if the clone is expanded.

>TRBD1|TRBV30|.|TRBJ1-5
CAWSVGGFNQPQHF
TGTGCCTGGAGTGTAGGGGGCTTCAATCAGCCCCAGCATTTT
>.|TRBV7-9|.|TRBJ2-7
CASSTSSQVYEQYF
TGTGCCAGCAGCACTAGTTCCCAGGTCTACGAGCAGTACTTC
>.|TRBV5-1|.|TRBJ2-5
CASSLGLGAEETQYF
TGCGCCAGCAGCTTGGGCCTGGGGGCTGAAGAGACCCAGTACTTC
>TRBD1|TRBV5-4|few|TRBJ1-1
CASSWRGQGTEAFF
TGTGCCAGCAGCTGGAGGGGACAGGGGACTGAAGCTTTCTTT
>TRBD1|TRBV5-8|.|TRBJ1-6
CASTTGRDRTNSPLHF
TGTGCCAGCACCACTGGGCGGGACAGGACTAATTCACCCCTCCACTTT
>.|TRBV5-8|.|TRBJ2-3
CATGGDFTDTQYF
TGTGCCACCGGCGGAGACTTCACAGATACGCAGTATTTT
>TRBD1|TRBV28|few|TRBJ2-7
CASSPSGTGPYEQYF
TGTGCCAGCAGTCCCTCCGGGACAGGGCCCTACGAGCAGTACTTC
>TRBD2|TRBV7-9|few|TRBJ2-1
CASSEQLAGGLNEQFF
TGTGCCAGCAGCGAACAACTAGCGGGGGGTCTCAATGAGCAGTTCTTC
>.|TRBV2|.|TRBJ2-2
CASSEGLSGELFF
TGTGCCAGCAGTGAAGGACTTTCCGGGGAGCTGTTTTTT
>.|TRBV7-9|few|TRBJ2-7
CASSLAGLAAYEQYF
TGTGCCAGCAGCTTAGCGGGGCTGGCTGCATACGAGCAGTACTTC
>TRBD2|TRBV5-1|.|TRBJ2-7
CASSADLGLAAREQYF
TGCGCCAGCAGCGCGGACTTGGGACTAGCGGCGAGGGAGCAGTACTTC
>TRBD1|TRBV18|.|TRBJ2-6
CASSPPRDSLLSGANVLTF
TGTGCCAGCTCACCACCGAGGGACAGCTTGCTCTCTGGGGCCAACGTCCTGACTTTC
>TRBD2|TRBV9|.|TRBJ2-7
CASSVDPTSVYEQYF
TGTGCCAGCAGCGTAGACCCCACTAGCGTCTACGAGCAGTACTTC